Included here is one T cell receptor beta chain sequence, with context. The antigen is not known. Assay used: immunoSEQ multiplex PCR; TCRdb lists only in-frame clones, some missing. The data show about 83,000 clones, roughly 85% seen once. The sample is drawn from a study of OX40 agonist ivuxolimab in advanced cancers. About the study: A diagnosis of hepatocellular carcinoma, melanoma, renal cell or head and neck cancer was present in dose-escalation patients. Treatment received earlier with anti-PD-1, anti-PD-L1 or anti-CTLA-4 agents was allowed, and around 36% had some. Study findings and constraints: CD4+ and CD8+ blood T cells expanded clonally by week 6 at 0.1 to 3.0 mg/kg. Researchers report that CD8+ T cells had, on average, more expanded clones than CD4+.

Looked up from germline, CDR1 is SGHRS and CDR2 is YFSETQ. V lost 4 bases to trimming and J lost 5 bases, with 16 bases between them. This CDR3 contains 14 residues. V is TRBV5-1 and J is TRBJ2-7, with D perhaps TRBD1 (5 bases). Material: CD4+ or CD8+ T cells sorted from blood, obtained in a trial of the OX40 agonist ivuxolimab. This TCR came from an adult with an advanced solid tumor such as melanoma, head and neck, liver or kidney cancer. The CDR3 sequence: CASSPQGARNEQYF. The CDR3 coding sequence is TGCGCCAGCAGCCCACAAGGGGCGAGGAACGAGCAGTACTTC.